These T cell receptor beta chains were read from a single sample in a study of regulatory T cells in long-lasting Graves disease. TCRdb re-derived calls from the multiplex PCR reads in MiXCR, one entry per CDR3 protein. The repertoire holds 650,000 to 700,000 distinct CDR3 sequences, with around 30% as singletons. Sequenced material: peripheral blood mononuclear cells (PBMCs), taken when the disease was refractory, from a patient treated with antithyroid drugs. These receptors were obtained from a female donor with Graves disease. The CDR3 runs from the conserved cysteine through the conserved F or W. A D gene is named only where the DNA matches it firmly. Where a row states a size, it is once, few, many or the class of an expanded clone; other rows omit it.

v_gene	abundance	d_gene	j_gene	CDR3aa	CDR3nt
TRBV11-2	.	.	TRBJ1-1	CASSLGGILGRVGTEAFF	TGTGCCAGCAGCTTAGGAGGAATTTTGGGGAGAGTTGGAACTGAAGCTTTCTTT
TRBV7-2	.	TRBD1	TRBJ1-4	CASSAGTGEKLFF	TGTGCCAGCAGCGCTGGGACAGGTGAAAAACTGTTTTTT
TRBV19	.	TRBD1	TRBJ2-4	CASPDRKDIQYF	TGTGCCAGCCCGGACAGGAAGGACATTCAGTACTTC
TRBV20-1	.	.	TRBJ1-5	CSATGQANQPQHF	TGCAGTGCTACGGGCCAGGCAAATCAGCCCCAGCATTTT
TRBV10-3	.	.	TRBJ1-1	CAISGGGGEQLNTEAFF	TGTGCCATCAGTGGGGGAGGTGGCGAACAGCTAAACACTGAAGCTTTCTTT
TRBV29-1	.	.	TRBJ2-5	CSVEDHLSGTPHQETQYF	TGCAGCGTTGAAGATCATCTTTCCGGGACACCTCACCAGGAGACCCAGTACTTC
TRBV9	.	.	TRBJ2-7	CASSAPNDAVGEQYF	TGTGCCAGCAGTGCCCCGAATGATGCCGTCGGCGAGCAGTACTTC
TRBV30	.	TRBD1	TRBJ1-2	CAWSVRGRGYTF	TGTGCCTGGAGTGTGAGGGGGCGAGGCTACACCTTC
TRBV27	few	.	TRBJ1-5	CASRTGLYSNQPQHF	TGTGCCAGCAGGACAGGACTCTATAGCAATCAGCCCCAGCATTTT
TRBV30	.	.	TRBJ1-1	CAWSSGATEAFF	TGTGCCTGGAGTTCGGGGGCCACTGAAGCTTTCTTT
TRBV2	many	TRBD1	TRBJ2-7	CASRDRGEQYF	TGTGCCAGCAGAGACAGGGGCGAGCAGTACTTC
TRBV3-1	few	.	TRBJ1-1	CASSRLGGGTNTEAFF	TGTGCCAGCAGCCGCCTCGGGGGGGGGACCAACACTGAAGCTTTCTTT
TRBV12-3/TRBV12-4	many	.	TRBJ1-1	CASSLGINTEAFF	TGTGCCAGCAGTTTAGGTATTAACACTGAAGCTTTCTTT
TRBV18	.	TRBD2	TRBJ2-7	CASSPLPGTGGEQYF	TGTGCCAGCTCACCCCTACCAGGGACGGGAGGCGAGCAGTACTTC
TRBV5-1	.	TRBD1	TRBJ1-4	CASTPDREGEKLFF	TGCGCCAGCACACCGGACAGGGAGGGGGAAAAACTGTTTTTT
TRBV28	many	.	TRBJ1-6	CASSLSVPPPLHF	TGTGCCAGCAGTCTCTCCGTCCCGCCGCCCCTCCACTTT
TRBV7-3	.	.	TRBJ2-1	CASSHLGSYNEQFF	TGTGCCAGCAGCCACCTCGGCTCCTACAATGAGCAGTTCTTC
TRBV15	.	.	TRBJ1-1	CATSRDPMNTEAFF	TGTGCCACCAGCAGAGACCCTATGAACACTGAAGCTTTCTTT
TRBV7-3	.	.	TRBJ1-1	CASSLTGIGMNTEAFF	TGTGCCAGCAGCTTAACCGGGATAGGGATGAACACTGAAGCTTTCTTT
TRBV7-9	few	TRBD1	TRBJ1-4	CASSTHGQGGGKLFF	TGTGCCAGCAGCACCCACGGACAGGGAGGAGGAAAACTGTTTTTT
TRBV9	.	.	TRBJ1-2	CASSVGPGTSTYGYTF	TGTGCCAGCAGCGTAGGGCCAGGGACCTCGACCTATGGCTACACCTTC
TRBV11-2	few	.	TRBJ2-3	CASSSESTDTQYF	TGTGCCAGCAGCTCCGAAAGCACAGATACGCAGTATTTT
TRBV3-1	many	.	TRBJ1-6	CASSQGRDSPLHF	TGTGCCAGCAGTCAGGGAAGGGATTCACCCCTCCACTTT